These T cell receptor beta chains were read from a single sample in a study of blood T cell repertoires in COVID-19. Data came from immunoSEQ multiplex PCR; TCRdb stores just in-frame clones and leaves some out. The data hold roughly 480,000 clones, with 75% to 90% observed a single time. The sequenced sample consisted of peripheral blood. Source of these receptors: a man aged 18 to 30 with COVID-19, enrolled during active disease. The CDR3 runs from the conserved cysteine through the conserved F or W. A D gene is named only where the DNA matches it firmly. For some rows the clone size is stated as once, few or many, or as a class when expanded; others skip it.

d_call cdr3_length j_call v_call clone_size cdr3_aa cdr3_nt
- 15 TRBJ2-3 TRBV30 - CAWSLGGQGSDTQYF TGTGCCTGGAGCCTGGGCGGGCAGGGGAGCGATACGCAGTATTTT
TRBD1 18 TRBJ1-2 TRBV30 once CAWGQIKDRGRRNYGYTF TGTGCCTGGGGGCAAATCAAGGACAGGGGGCGCCGTAACTATGGCTACACCTTC
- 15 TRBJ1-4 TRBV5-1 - CASSLEAGANEKLFF TGCGCCAGCAGCTTGGAGGCAGGGGCTAATGAAAAACTGTTTTTT
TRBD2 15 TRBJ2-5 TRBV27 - CASSLQWGGSETQYF TGTGCCAGCAGTTTACAGTGGGGAGGGAGTGAGACCCAGTACTTC
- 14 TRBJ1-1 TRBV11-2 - CASGYEGGRAEAFF TGTGCCAGCGGGTACGAGGGGGGGCGCGCTGAAGCTTTCTTT
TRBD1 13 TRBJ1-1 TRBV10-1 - CASSEQQGAEAFF TGCGCCAGCAGTGAGCAACAGGGGGCTGAAGCTTTCTTT
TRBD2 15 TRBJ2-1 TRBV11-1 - CASSPRTSGGYEQFF TGTGCCAGCAGCCCCAGGACTAGCGGGGGTTATGAGCAGTTCTTC
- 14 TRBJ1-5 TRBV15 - CATSSKRGSQPQHF TGTGCCACCAGCAGCAAGAGAGGGAGTCAGCCCCAGCATTTT
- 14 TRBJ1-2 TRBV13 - CASSSTQGNYGYTF TGTGCCAGCAGCTCTACACAGGGCAACTATGGCTACACCTTC
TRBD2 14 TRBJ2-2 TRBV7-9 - CASKGREVAGELFF TGTGCCAGCAAGGGGCGGGAGGTCGCCGGGGAGCTGTTTTTT
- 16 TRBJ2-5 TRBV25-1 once CASSEYGVSGAETQYF TGTGCCAGCAGTGAATACGGAGTGTCTGGGGCAGAGACCCAGTACTTC
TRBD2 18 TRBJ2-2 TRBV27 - CASSLFVLAGGYTGELFF TGTGCCAGCAGTTTATTCGTCTTAGCGGGGGGTTACACCGGGGAGCTGTTTTTT
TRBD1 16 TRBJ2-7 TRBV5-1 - CASSLEVTGPIYEQYF TGCGCCAGCAGCTTGGAAGTGACAGGGCCGATCTACGAGCAGTACTTC
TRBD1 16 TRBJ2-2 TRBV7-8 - CASRPGQGADTGELFF TGTGCCAGCAGGCCGGGACAGGGGGCTGACACCGGGGAGCTGTTTTTT
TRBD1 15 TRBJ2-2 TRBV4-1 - CASSQVTGGAGELFF TGCGCCAGCAGTCAGGTGACAGGGGGTGCCGGGGAGCTGTTTTTT
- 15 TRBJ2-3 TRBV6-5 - CASSYSRVRTDTQYF TGTGCCAGCAGTTACTCTCGGGTGAGGACAGATACGCAGTATTTT
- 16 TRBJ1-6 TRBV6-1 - CASSEVLAASNSPLHF TGTGCCAGCAGTGAAGTTCTGGCAGCGTCTAATTCACCCCTCCACTTT
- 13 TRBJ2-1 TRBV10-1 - CASSESYSPGQFF TGCGCCAGCAGTGAGAGTTACTCCCCGGGGCAGTTCTTC
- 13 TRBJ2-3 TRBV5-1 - CASRVRDTDTQYF TGCGCCAGCAGGGTACGGGACACAGATACGCAGTATTTT
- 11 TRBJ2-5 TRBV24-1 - CATRWGETQYF TGTGCCACCAGGTGGGGCGAGACCCAGTACTTC
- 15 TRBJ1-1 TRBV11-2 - CASSLGQVMNTEAFF TGTGCCAGCAGCTTAGGACAGGTCATGAACACTGAAGCTTTCTTT
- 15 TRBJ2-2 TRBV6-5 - CASSGMRGSQGELFF TGTGCCTCCTCCGGAATGAGGGGGTCTCAGGGGGAGCTGTTTTTT
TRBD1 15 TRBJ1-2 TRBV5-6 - CASSPSMTGLDGYTF TGTGCCAGCAGCCCATCCATGACAGGGCTCGATGGCTACACCTTC
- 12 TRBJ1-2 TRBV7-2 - CASSDRYYGYTF TGTGCCAGCAGCGACAGGTATTATGGCTACACCTTC
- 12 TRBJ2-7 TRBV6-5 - CASKQGVYEQYF TGTGCCAGCAAACAGGGTGTCTACGAGCAGTACTTC
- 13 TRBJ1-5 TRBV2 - CASSQGGNQPQHF TGTGCCAGCTCACAGGGTGGGAATCAGCCCCAGCATTTT
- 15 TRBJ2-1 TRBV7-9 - CASSPTGHYYNEQFF TGTGCCAGCAGCCCTACGGGACATTACTACAATGAGCAGTTCTTC
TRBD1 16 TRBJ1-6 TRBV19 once CASSSGQGPGNSPLHF TGTGCCAGTAGTTCCGGACAGGGCCCGGGGAATTCACCCCTCCACTTT
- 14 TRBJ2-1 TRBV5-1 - CASSLALRGYEQFF TGCGCCAGCAGCTTGGCTCTACGGGGGTATGAGCAGTTCTTC
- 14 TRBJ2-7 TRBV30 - CAWNPGRGSYEQYF TGTGCCTGGAACCCAGGCAGGGGATCCTACGAGCAGTACTTC
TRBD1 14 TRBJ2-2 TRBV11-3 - CASSITGGIGELFF TGTGCCAGCAGCATCACAGGGGGCATCGGGGAGCTGTTTTTT
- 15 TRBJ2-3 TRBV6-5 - CASRGAEGGTDTQYF TGTGCCAGCAGGGGGGCGGAAGGAGGCACAGATACGCAGTATTTT
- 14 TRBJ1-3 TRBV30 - CAWSTEMSGNTIYF TGTGCCTGGAGTACGGAGATGAGTGGAAACACCATATATTTT
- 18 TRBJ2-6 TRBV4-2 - CASSQESLALSGANVLTF TGTGCCAGCAGCCAAGAGTCGCTAGCCCTCTCTGGGGCCAACGTCCTGACTTTC
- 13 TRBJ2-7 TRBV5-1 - CASSLVEGYEQYF TGCGCCAGCAGCTTGGTCGAGGGCTACGAGCAGTACTTC
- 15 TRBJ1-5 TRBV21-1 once CASSKDMARNQPQHF TGTGCCAGCAGCAAAGACATGGCCCGCAATCAGCCCCAGCATTTT
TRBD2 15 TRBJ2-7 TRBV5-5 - CASRKGYSGSYEQYF TGTGCCAGCAGGAAGGGTTACAGCGGGAGCTACGAGCAGTACTTC
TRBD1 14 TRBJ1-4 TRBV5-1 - CASSLGQVDGKLFF TGCGCCAGCAGCTTAGGACAGGTTGACGGAAAACTGTTTTTT
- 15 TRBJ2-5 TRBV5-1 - CASSLAPGYQETQYF TGCGCCAGCAGCTTGGCTCCAGGGTACCAAGAGACCCAGTACTTC
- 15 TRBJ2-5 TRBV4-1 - CASSQTGVSYETQYF TGCGCCAGCAGCCAGACGGGTGTTTCCTATGAGACCCAGTACTTC
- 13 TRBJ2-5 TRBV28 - CASSHRSGKTQYF TGTGCCAGCAGCCACCGATCGGGGAAGACCCAGTACTTC
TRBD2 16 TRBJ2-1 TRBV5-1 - CASSGTSGRAYNEQFF TGCGCCAGCAGCGGAACTAGCGGGAGAGCATACAATGAGCAGTTCTTC
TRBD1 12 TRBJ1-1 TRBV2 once CASSPGQTEAFF TGTGCCAGCAGTCCGGGACAGACTGAAGCTTTCTTT
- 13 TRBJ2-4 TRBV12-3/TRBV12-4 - CASSPGGKDIQYF TGTGCCAGCAGTCCAGGGGGGAAGGACATTCAGTACTTC
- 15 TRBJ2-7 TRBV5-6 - CASSPQVKEGREQYF TGTGCCAGCAGCCCCCAGGTTAAGGAGGGCCGCGAGCAGTACTTC
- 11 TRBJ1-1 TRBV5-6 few CASSRAGGAFF TGTGCCAGCAGCAGGGCCGGGGGAGCTTTCTTT
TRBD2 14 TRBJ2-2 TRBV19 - CASNREGRAGELFF TGTGCCAGTAACCGGGAGGGCCGGGCCGGGGAGCTGTTTTTT
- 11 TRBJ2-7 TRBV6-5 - CASRENREQYF TGTGCCAGCAGGGAGAATCGCGAGCAGTACTTC
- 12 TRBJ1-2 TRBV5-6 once CASRKDRRGYTF TGTGCCAGCAGAAAAGACAGGAGGGGCTACACCTTC
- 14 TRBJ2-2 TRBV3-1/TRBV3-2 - CASSQEAAVGELFF TGTGCCAGCAGCCAAGAAGCGGCGGTCGGGGAGCTGTTTTTT
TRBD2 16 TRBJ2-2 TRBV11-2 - CASSLLAGVGTGELFF TGTGCCAGCAGCCTACTAGCGGGAGTGGGCACCGGGGAGCTGTTTTTT
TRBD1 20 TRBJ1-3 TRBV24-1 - CATSDFKGTGLRVSGNTIYF TGTGCCACCAGTGACTTCAAAGGGACAGGGCTGCGGGTCTCTGGAAACACCATATATTTT
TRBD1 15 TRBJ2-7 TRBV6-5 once CASSYWGTGSYEQYF TGTGCCAGCAGTTACTGGGGGACAGGCTCCTACGAGCAGTACTTC
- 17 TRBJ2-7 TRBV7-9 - CASSSSLQGIGSYEQYF TGTGCCAGCAGCTCGTCTCTACAGGGTATCGGCTCCTACGAGCAGTACTTC
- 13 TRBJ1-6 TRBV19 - CASRSGLNSPLHF TGTGCCAGTAGATCGGGGTTGAATTCACCCCTCCACTTT
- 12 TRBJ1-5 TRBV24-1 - CATSRNGGPQHF TGTGCCACCAGTAGAAACGGAGGGCCCCAGCATTTT
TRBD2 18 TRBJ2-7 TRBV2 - CASRPGLAGGPSSYEQYF TGTGCCAGCAGGCCGGGACTAGCGGGGGGCCCTAGCTCCTACGAGCAGTACTTC
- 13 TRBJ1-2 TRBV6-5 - CASSPGGAYGYTF TGTGCCAGCAGCCCCGGGGGGGCATATGGCTACACCTTC